The 11 T cell receptor beta chains below were found in one sample sequenced in a study of blood T cell repertoires in COVID-19. The assay was immunoSEQ multiplex PCR, and TCRdb's table has in-frame clones only and misses some. The sample includes about 270,000 clones, around 81% seen only once; the top ten take 2.5% to 3%. Specimen: peripheral blood. The receptors stem from a woman aged 55 to 70 with active or convalescent COVID-19.

The chain is built from TRBV7-9 and TRBJ1-1; the D gene is possibly TRBD1 (6 bases). The germline V gene has CDR1 SEHNR and CDR2 FQNEAQ (reference sequence). This CDR3 has 15 residues. Between the trimmed V and J ends, which lost 4 bases and 1 base, there was a span of 13 bases. The CDR3 reads CASSSSGGGNTEAFF. The CDR3 nucleotides read TGTGCCAGCAGCTCTTCTGGGGGCGGGAACACTGAAGCTTTCTTT.

The rearrangement links TRBV4-3 to TRBJ2-7; D is possibly TRBD1 (5 bases). The CDR3 contains 14 residues. V was clipped by 1 base and J by 8 bases, with 15 bases between them. Germline CDR1 LGHNA, CDR2 YSLEER. The CDR3 bases are TGCGCCAGCAGCCAAGTTGGCAGGGTGGGGAAGCAGTACTTC. Its translation is CASSQVGRVGKQYF.

The CDR3 reads CASLLGRGGNYQYF. CDR3 DNA sequence: TGTGCCAGCCTTCTCGGTCGGGGGGGGAATTACCAGTACTTC. The chain couples TRBV6-4 to TRBJ2-4; 8 positions agree with TRBD2. The V segment lost 8 bases and the J segment 13 bases; nucleotides outside the gene matches: 16. The CDR3 has 14 residues. CDR1 MRHNA and CDR2 SNTAGT come from the germline V gene.

V gene TRBV6-6 combines with J gene TRBJ1-6, with 9 bases identical to TRBD1. CDR1 and CDR2 (germline): MNHNY, SVGAGI (reference sequence). Unmatched junction bases numbered 1, after V lost 8 bases and J lost 5 bases. This CDR3 has 13 residues. The CDR3 DNA sequence: TGTGCCAGCCGGGACAGGGATAATTCACCCCTCCACTTT. This codes for CASRDRDNSPLHF.

This rearrangement joins TRBV9 to TRBJ1-2, with TRBD1 matching over 8 bases. Germline V gene lookup returns CDR1 SGDLS and CDR2 YYNGEE. The J segment lost 4 bases and the V segment lost 0 bases, leaving 2 bases of the junction unmatched. The length of the CDR3 is 14 residues. DNA of the CDR3: TGTGCCAGCAGCGTAGGACAGGGGACCTATGGCTACACCTTC. This codes for CASSVGQGTYGYTF.

V and J are TRBV11-3 and TRBJ2-7, with TRBD1 matching over 8 bases. CDR1 and CDR2 (germline): SGHNT, YENEEA. The CDR3 sequence is 14 residues long. V lost 2 bases and J lost 3; bases outside the gene matches: 3. The CDR3, as DNA: TGTGCCAGCAGCTTAACAGGGGGAATCTACGAGCAGTACTTC. It yields the protein CASSLTGGIYEQYF. The full variable domain, completed using reference TRBV11-3 and TRBJ2-7, is EAGVVQSPRYKIIEKKQPVAFWCNPISGHNTLYWYLQNLGQGPELLIRYENEEAVDDSQLPKDRFSAERLKGVDSTLKIQPAELGDSAVYLCASSLTGGIYEQYFGPGTRLTVT.

This chain links TRBV30 with TRBJ2-2; no clear D gene. This CDR3 has 14 residues. V lost 3 bases and J 3 bases, leaving 11 bases between the germline ends. The V gene's germline CDR1 is GTSNPN and CDR2 SVGIG (reference sequence). In DNA form, the CDR3 reads TGTGCCTGGAGCGTACAATCTTACACCGGGGAGCTGTTTTTT. Translating it yields CAWSVQSYTGELFF.

The V and J genes are TRBV9 and TRBJ2-2; 8 bases map to TRBD1. This CDR3 is built from 16 residues. The V gene's germline CDR1 is SGDLS and CDR2 YYNGEE. V lost 1 base to trimming and J lost 3 bases; unmatched junction nucleotides: 5. DNA for the CDR3: TGTGCCAGCAGCGTACAGGGGGCGTGGGACACCGGGGAGCTGTTTTTT. Amino acids: CASSVQGAWDTGELFF.

The chain recombines TRBV5-1 with TRBJ2-7; perhaps TRBD1 as D (5 bases). V was shortened by 0 bases and J by 3 bases, with 10 bases between the two germline ends. Germline assignment: CDR1 SGHRS and CDR2 YFSETQ. There are 14 residues in the CDR3. The CDR3, as DNA: TGCGCCAGCAGCTTGGGGACAACCCTCTACGAGCAGTACTTC. Its protein product is CASSLGTTLYEQYF.

The chain has TRBV27 and TRBJ2-5, with D perhaps TRBD2 (6 bases). Germline assignment: CDR1 MNHEY and CDR2 SMNVEV (reference sequence). Trimming pared 2 bases from V and 7 bases from J, leaving 14 bases between. The CDR3 is 14 residues long. The CDR3 nucleotides read TGTGCCAGCAGTTTAAGGTGGGACGGGGGGACCCAGTACTTC. This encodes CASSLRWDGGTQYF.

J is TRBJ2-1 and V is TRBV4-3, with D possibly TRBD2 on 5 matching bases. Per germline, CDR1 LGHNA and CDR2 YSLEER. This CDR3 has 16 amino acids. Trimming left V 0 bases short and J 3 bases short, with 12 bases between. CDR3 DNA: TGCGCCAGCAGCCAAGAAGTGGTCCGGGGCTACAATGAGCAGTTCTTC. This gives the protein CASSQEVVRGYNEQFF.